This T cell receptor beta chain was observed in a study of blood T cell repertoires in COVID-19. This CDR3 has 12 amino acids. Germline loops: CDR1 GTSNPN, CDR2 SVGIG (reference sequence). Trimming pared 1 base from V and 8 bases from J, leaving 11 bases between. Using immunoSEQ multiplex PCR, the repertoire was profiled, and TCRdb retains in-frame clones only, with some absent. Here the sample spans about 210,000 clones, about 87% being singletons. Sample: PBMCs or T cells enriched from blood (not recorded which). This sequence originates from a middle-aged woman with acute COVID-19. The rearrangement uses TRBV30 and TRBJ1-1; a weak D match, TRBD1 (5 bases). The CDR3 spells CAWSEPNREAFF. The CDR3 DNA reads TGTGCCTGGAGTGAGCCCAACAGGGAAGCTTTCTTT.